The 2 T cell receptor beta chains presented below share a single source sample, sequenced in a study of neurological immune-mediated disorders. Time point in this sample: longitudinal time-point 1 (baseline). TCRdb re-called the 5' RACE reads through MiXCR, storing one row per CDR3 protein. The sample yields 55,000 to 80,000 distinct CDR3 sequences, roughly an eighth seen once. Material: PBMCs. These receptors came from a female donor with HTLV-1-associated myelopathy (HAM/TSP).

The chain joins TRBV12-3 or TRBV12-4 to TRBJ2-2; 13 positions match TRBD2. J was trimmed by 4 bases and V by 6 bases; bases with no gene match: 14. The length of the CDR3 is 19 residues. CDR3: CASRYLGLAGPTATGELFF. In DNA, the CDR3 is TGTGCCAGCAGGTATCTGGGACTAGCGGGACCCACGGCCACCGGGGAGCTGTTTTTT.

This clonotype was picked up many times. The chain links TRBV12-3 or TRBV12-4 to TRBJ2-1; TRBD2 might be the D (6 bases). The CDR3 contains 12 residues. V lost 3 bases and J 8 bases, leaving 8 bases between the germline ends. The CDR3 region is CASSFSGDEQFF. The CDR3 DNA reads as TGTGCCAGCAGTTTTAGCGGCGATGAGCAGTTCTTC.